Listed here are 9 T cell receptor beta chains from one sample, sequenced in a study of monozygotic twins with inflammatory bowel disease (dated by TCRdb to about 2019). The method behind the library was 5' RACE. The data were produced on an Illumina HiSeq 2500. TCRdb reprocessed the raw reads; every CDR3 protein sequence is a single record, and DNA is not supplied. The sample's records list about 140,000 distinct CDR3 sequences. The top ten hold approximately 1.2% of the sample. The source material was blood. These TCRs come from a human donor with ulcerative colitis or Crohn's disease, or a healthy co-twin of an affected twin (not recorded which).

The chain recombines TRBV5-1 with TRBJ2-7. Germline loops: CDR1 SGHRS, CDR2 YFSETQ. This CDR3 region has 14 residues. CDR3 amino acids: CASSLVVTAYEQYF.

The chain employs TRBV20-1 and TRBJ1-1. This CDR3 is built from 12 residues. The germline CDR1 and CDR2 sequences are DFQATT and SNEGSKA (reference sequence). CDR3 loop: CSAPWGNTEAFF.

This chain connects TRBV12-3 or TRBV12-4 to TRBJ2-7; absent DNA, TCRdb's TRBD1 call cannot be checked. The CDR3 is 13 amino acids. This CDR3 is CASRHRVGYEQYF.

The chain recombines TRBV24-1 with TRBJ2-5; TCRdb's assignment of TRBD1 cannot be checked, as there is no DNA. The CDR3 has 16 amino acids. The germline V gene has CDR1 KGHDR and CDR2 SFDVKD. This CDR3 is CATSDLGQAGGETQYF.

The J gene is TRBJ2-1, the V gene TRBV20-1; TCRdb's D call of TRBD1 is untestable without DNA. CDR1 DFQATT and CDR2 SNEGSKA come from the germline V gene (reference sequence). The CDR3 covers 15 residues. The CDR3 spells CSARDQTVHLDEQFF.

This chain links TRBV14 with TRBJ2-2; checking the TCRdb D call of TRBD2 is not possible without DNA. Germline CDR1 is SGHDN and CDR2 is FVKESK. The CDR3 is 18 amino acids. CDR3 amino acids: CASSRNLIVAGSTGELFF.

Here the CDR3 reads CASSFGGPDYGYTF. The chain recombines TRBV5-1 with TRBJ1-2; TCRdb's D call of TRBD1 is untestable without DNA. The CDR3 length is 14 residues. CDR1 is SGHRS and CDR2 is YFSETQ in the germline V gene.

The J gene is TRBJ2-3, the V gene TRBV5-6; absent DNA, TCRdb's TRBD1 call cannot be checked. Germline CDR1 and CDR2: SGHDT and YYEEEE. CDR3 length: 15 residues. The CDR3 sequence is CASSLAPRGTDTQYF.

This chain links TRBV20-1 with TRBJ1-1; as DNA is missing, the TRBD1 call by TCRdb cannot be tested. Germline CDR1 reads DFQATT; CDR2 reads SNEGSKA (reference sequence). The CDR3 runs 14 residues. The CDR3 is CSALSDRRYTEAFF.